These 18 T cell receptor beta chains share one sample of origin, sequenced in a study of shared clonotypes between healthy human individuals. Generated by immunoSEQ multiplex PCR, the TCRdb table keeps only in-frame clones and is missing some. The table records fewer than 350,000 clones, around 90% of them present only once. Sequencing was done on a sample of memory CD8+ T cells sorted from blood. Subset: CD45RO+ cells pooled with CCR7-negative TemRA cells. The receptors come from a man aged 18 to 30 in good health.

This chain uses TRBV28 with TRBJ1-5; unclear D gene. Germline V gene lookup returns CDR1 MDHEN and CDR2 SYDVKM. The CDR3 covers 14 residues. V dropped 3 bases and J dropped 4 bases, with 10 bases sitting between them. Here the CDR3 DNA reads TGTGCCAGCAGTTTTTTCCTTGGGAATCAGCCCCAGCATTTT. Amino acid sequence: CASSFFLGNQPQHF.

The chain links TRBV7-6 to TRBJ2-3; D might be TRBD1 or TRBD2, each matching 5 bases. The CDR3 is 15 amino acids. V gave up 3 bases and J gave up 0 bases, with 10 bases separating them. Looked up from germline, CDR1 is SGHVS and CDR2 is FNYEAQ. CDR3 bases: TGTGCCAGCAGCTTCTGGGGCGGGAGCACAGATACGCAGTATTTT. Translated, it gives CASSFWGGSTDTQYF.

This chain joins TRBV15 and TRBJ2-7; a possible D gene is TRBD2 (5 bases). Trimming shortened V by 0 bases and J by 2 bases, and 17 bases separated the two germline ends. The CDR3 runs 17 residues. Germline CDR1 LNHNV, CDR2 YYDKDF (reference sequence). The CDR3 nucleotides read TGTGCCACCAGCAGAGATCTCATCCAGGACGGGACCTACGAGCAGTACTTC. This translates into CATSRDLIQDGTYEQYF.

CDR3 coding DNA: TGCGCCAGCAGCGAACCCGGGACAGGGATCCACGAGCAGTACTTC. Its translation: CASSEPGTGIHEQYF. The V gene is TRBV10-1, the J gene TRBJ2-7; 9 nucleotides match TRBD1. J lost 5 bases, V lost 6 bases, and 11 bases had no gene match. CDR1 is WNHNN, CDR2 SYGVQD, per germline (reference sequence). The CDR3 has 15 amino acids.

This clone has a single count. The rearrangement joins TRBV6-5 to TRBJ2-3; D call uncertain. The CDR3 totals 16 residues. Between the trimmed V and J ends, which lost 0 bases and 3 bases, there was a span of 13 bases. Germline CDR1 reads MNHEY; CDR2 reads SVGAGI. The CDR3 reads CASSYSAASGTDTQYF. CDR3 bases: TGTGCCAGCAGTTACTCGGCAGCGAGTGGTACAGATACGCAGTATTTT.

V is TRBV5-6 and J is TRBJ2-2; D might be TRBD1 (5 bases). The germline CDR1 and CDR2 sequences are SGHDT and YYEEEE. This CDR3 region has 14 residues. V lost 0 bases, J lost 3 bases, and 6 bases lay in between. CDR3 sequence (DNA): TGTGCCAGCAGCTTGGAAGGGGACACCGGGGAGCTGTTTTTT. This gives the protein CASSLEGDTGELFF.

The chain joins TRBV30 to TRBJ2-7; 10 nucleotides align to TRBD2. The CDR3 has 15 residues. Trimming took 4 bases from V and 3 from J; bases not matched to a gene: 9. CDR1 and CDR2 (germline): GTSNPN, SVGIG (reference sequence). The CDR3 DNA reads as TGTGCCTGGAATTCGCTAGCGGGGGCCCACTACGAGCAGTACTTC. Protein product: CAWNSLAGAHYEQYF.

The chain joins TRBV10-2 to TRBJ2-2, with 11 positions matching TRBD1. The CDR3 spans 15 residues. CDR1 is WSHSY, CDR2 SAAADI, per germline. Unmatched junction bases numbered 7, after V lost 7 bases and J lost 6 bases. The CDR3 DNA reads as TGCGCCAGCACCCCCCCGGGACAGGGGGCCGGGGAGCTGTTTTTT. Its translation: CASTPPGQGAGELFF.

This chain connects TRBV30 to TRBJ1-4, with a possible D match to TRBD1 (6 bases). Germline V gene sequence: CDR1 GTSNPN, CDR2 SVGIG (reference sequence). Trimming took off 2 bases at V and 2 bases at J, with 12 bases between the two ends. This CDR3 contains 15 residues. CDR3 sequence (DNA): TGTGCCTGGAGTACAGGGATTTACACTAATGAAAAACTGTTTTTT. This encodes CAWSTGIYTNEKLFF.

The V and J genes are TRBV29-1 and TRBJ1-5; 8 nucleotides match TRBD1. The CDR3 consists of 16 residues. V dropped 5 bases and J dropped 5; count of bases not matched to a gene: 14. Germline CDR1 reads SQVTM; CDR2 reads ANQGSEA. This CDR3 reads CSVLFPSGTGDQPQHF. The CDR3, as DNA: TGCAGCGTTCTCTTTCCGTCTGGGACAGGCGATCAGCCCCAGCATTTT.

This sequence joins TRBV4-2 and TRBJ2-5; TRBD2 agrees at 7 bases. Per the germline V gene, CDR1 is LGHNA and CDR2 is YNFKEQ. J lost 3 bases, V lost 6 bases, and 4 bases had no gene match. CDR3 length equals 13 residues. The CDR3 loop is CASRRSGEETQYF. The CDR3, as DNA: TGTGCCAGCAGACGCAGCGGGGAAGAGACCCAGTACTTC.

This chain uses TRBV9 with TRBJ2-7, with TRBD2 identical over 13 bases. This CDR3 has 18 residues. Looked up from germline, CDR1 is SGDLS and CDR2 is YYNGEE. Unmatched junction bases numbered 11, after V lost 4 bases and J lost 1 base. The CDR3 DNA reads TGTGCCAGCAGCCCCTCCCCGAGGGGACTAGCGGGGTCCTACGAGCAGTACTTC. This sequence encodes CASSPSPRGLAGSYEQYF.

This rearrangement joins TRBV7-9 to TRBJ1-1, with D unresolved. The V end was cut by 5 bases, the J end by 0 bases, with 4 bases between. The germline V gene encodes CDR1 SEHNR and CDR2 FQNEAQ (reference sequence). CDR3 size: 12 residues. CDR3 DNA sequence: TGTGCCAGCAGCACCTTGAACACTGAAGCTTTCTTT. This gives the protein CASSTLNTEAFF.

The rearrangement links TRBV30 to TRBJ2-7, with D possibly being TRBD1 or TRBD2 (6 bases each). Deletions cut 2 bases from V and 1 base from J, with 15 bases between. This CDR3 comprises 15 residues. The germline V gene encodes CDR1 GTSNPN and CDR2 SVGIG (reference sequence). The CDR3 DNA is TGTGCCTGGAGTTCGTTGGGGGGCCGGTCCTACGAGCAGTACTTC. The encoded protein is CAWSSLGGRSYEQYF.

V is TRBV7-9 and J is TRBJ2-7; 10 bases are a match to TRBD1. The CDR3 contains 16 residues. Looked up from germline, CDR1 is SEHNR and CDR2 is FQNEAQ (reference sequence). The V and J ends lost 5 bases and 2 bases, in that order; junction bases with no gene match: 9. CDR3 nucleotides: TGTGCCAGCAGCACGTCCGGGACAGGGGCCACCTACGAGCAGTACTTC. Amino acids: CASSTSGTGATYEQYF.

This chain connects TRBV5-6 to TRBJ1-1; D is unclear. There are 12 residues in the CDR3. Germline V CDR1 and CDR2: SGHDT, YYEEEE. Trimming removed 1 base at V and 5 bases at J, with 6 bases between. CDR3 bases: TGTGCCAGCAGCTTGCAGTATACTGAAGCTTTCTTT. Translated, it gives CASSLQYTEAFF.

This clone was seen once. This chain joins TRBV7-2 and TRBJ2-1, with 9 bases identical to TRBD1. The CDR3 covers 15 residues. The germline CDR1 and CDR2 sequences are SGHTA and FQGNSA. The trim removed 5 bases at V and 8 bases at J, leaving 10 bases unmatched. The DNA of the CDR3 is TGTGCCAGCAGCCAACACCGGGACAGGGTTTATGAGCAGTTCTTC. Its translation: CASSQHRDRVYEQFF.

With respect to this clone: A read error may account for a junction end that differs from germline. J is TRBJ1-4 and V is TRBV7-7, with 12 positions matching TRBD1. This CDR3 region has 17 residues. Germline V gives CDR1 SSHAT, CDR2 FNYEAQ (reference sequence). CDR3 nucleotide sequence: TGTGCTAGCAGCTTAGGGACAGGGGGCGAAACTAATGAAAAACTGTTTTTT. It yields the protein CASSLGTGGETNEKLFF.